These 32 T cell receptor beta chains were sequenced from one sample in a study of spatial heterogeneity in lung cancer. Noted time point: sample taken at primary tumor resection. Unsorted whole RNA of tumor, nontumor lung or frozen PBMC was sequenced. MiXCR, applied by TCRdb to the 5' RACE reads, yields one record per CDR3 protein. The data contain 39,000 or so distinct CDR3 sequences, around 7% of them singletons. The input for sequencing was PBMCs, taken at surgery. Receptors originate from a male donor with early-stage non-small cell lung cancer.

V usage is TRBV6-5 and J usage is TRBJ2-5; D remains unclear. The V end lost 5 bases, the J end lost 1 base, and 14 bases lay between the germline ends. The germline V gene encodes CDR1 MNHEY and CDR2 SVGAGI. The CDR3 covers 15 residues. DNA for the CDR3: TGTGCCAGCAGTGGCCGCTCCACCCGCCAAGAGACCCAGTACTTC. This codes for CASSGRSTRQETQYF.

The chain couples TRBV20-1 to TRBJ2-7, with no clear D. In germline, CDR1 is DFQATT, CDR2 SNEGSKA (reference sequence). V was cut by 8 bases and J by 3 bases, with 8 bases left in between. This CDR3 region has 10 residues. Here the CDR3 DNA reads TGCAGTAGTCCGGGCTACGAGCAGTACGTC. Its protein product is CSSPGYEQYV.

The rearrangement joins TRBV20-1 to TRBJ2-3; possibly TRBD1 for D (6 bases). The germline gives CDR1 DFQATT, CDR2 SNEGSKA (reference sequence). With 0 bases removed from V and 2 bases from J, the gap between germline ends came to 12 bases. The CDR3 has 15 residues. The DNA of the CDR3 is TGCAGTGCTAGAGATCCGAGGGGGACCACAGATACGCAGTATTTT. Translation gives CSARDPRGTTDTQYF.

The chain carries TRBV12-1 and TRBJ2-3. TRBV12-1 is shown as a pseudogene. This CDR3 is built from 14 residues. CDR3 residues: CASSSTGSTDTQYF. CDR3 coding DNA: TGTGCCAGCAGCTCCACTGGGAGCACAGATACGCAGTATTTT.

The gene calls are TRBV27 and TRBJ2-4, with 7 nucleotides matching TRBD1. With 7 bases clipped from V and 3 bases from J, the junction kept 12 bases outside the gene matches. The CDR3 is 16 residues long. Germline V lookup: CDR1 MNHEY, CDR2 SMNVEV (reference sequence). CDR3 amino acids: CASKYQGVGGKNIQYF. The CDR3 bases are TGTGCCAGCAAATACCAGGGGGTTGGGGGCAAAAACATTCAGTACTTC.

This clonotype was detected many times. The chain joins TRBV10-3 to TRBJ2-1; TRBD2 agrees at 16 bases. Germline V gene lookup returns CDR1 ENHRY and CDR2 SYGVKD. This CDR3 contains 13 residues. The trim removed 8 bases at V and 11 bases at J, leaving 3 bases unmatched. In DNA form, the CDR3 reads TGTGCCATCGGGACTAGCGGGAGGGATAAGCAGTTCTTC. Protein: CAIGTSGRDKQFF.

In this sample, this clonotype turned up many times. The V call is TRBV29-1, the J call TRBJ1-5, with unresolved D. Germline V gene data show CDR1 as SQVTM and CDR2 as ANQGSEA. V shed 4 bases and J shed 2 bases, with 9 bases lying between them. This CDR3 spans 13 amino acids. The chain's CDR3 is CSVVGEGNQPQHF. The CDR3 DNA follows: TGCAGCGTTGTTGGGGAGGGCAATCAGCCCCAGCATTTT.

This chain connects TRBV7-9 to TRBJ2-1; 8 bases map to TRBD2. The germline V gene encodes CDR1 SEHNR and CDR2 FQNEAQ (reference sequence). The CDR3 loop spans 15 amino acids. With 5 bases clipped from V and 4 bases from J, the junction kept 7 bases outside the gene matches. The CDR3 reads CASSGTREIYNEQFF. DNA for the CDR3: TGTGCCAGCAGCGGGACTAGAGAGATATACAATGAGCAGTTCTTC.

This clonotype was observed a handful of times. V and J are TRBV5-1 and TRBJ1-5; 7 positions match TRBD1. CDR1 and CDR2 (germline): SGHRS, YFSETQ. V lost 8 bases and J lost 4; bases outside the gene matches: 12. There are 15 residues in the CDR3. This CDR3 is CARTDRANPNQPQHF. The CDR3 bases are TGCGCCAGGACCGACAGGGCAAACCCGAATCAGCCCCAGCATTTT.

This clonotype occurred many times. The chain couples TRBV24-1 to TRBJ2-1, with D perhaps matching TRBD1 (6 bases). In germline, CDR1 is KGHDR, CDR2 SFDVKD. The germline V and J ends were trimmed by 3 bases and 2 bases, with 13 bases remaining between them. The CDR3 consists of 16 residues. CDR3 coding DNA: TGTGCCACCAGTGATGCCGGGACAAAAACCTACAATGAGCAGTTCTTC. Protein sequence: CATSDAGTKTYNEQFF.

The table lists this clonotype with many counts. V is TRBV23-1 and J is TRBJ2-3, with TRBD1 matching over 9 bases. TRBV23-1 is an open reading frame, and its role is uncertain. The CDR3 has 18 amino acids. Germline trimming cut 2 bases from V and 6 bases from J; bases unmatched to any gene: 15. The CDR3 loop reads CASSQMDRGMAHRDTQYF. The CDR3, as DNA: TGCGCCAGCAGTCAAATGGACAGGGGAATGGCGCATAGGGATACGCAGTATTTT.

The chain is built from TRBV6-2 or TRBV6-3 and TRBJ1-5, with D possibly being TRBD1 (6 bases). CDR1 is MNHEY and CDR2 is SVGEGT in the germline V gene. The ends were cut back, 5 bases at V and 2 bases at J, with 10 bases in the middle. This CDR3 has 14 residues. CDR3 coding DNA: TGTGCCAGCAGTCCAGGGGCAGGCAATCAGCCCCAGCATTTT. Its protein is CASSPGAGNQPQHF.

The V gene is TRBV7-2, the J gene TRBJ2-1; maybe TRBD1 (6 bases). The V end lost 9 bases, the J end lost 0 bases, and 15 bases lay between the germline ends. Germline loops: CDR1 SGHTA, CDR2 FQGNSA. This CDR3 spans 15 amino acids. CDR3 residues: CASIQGMSSYNEQFF. In nucleotides, the CDR3 is TGTGCCAGTATACAGGGTATGAGCTCCTACAATGAGCAGTTCTTC.

This clonotype was seen repeatedly, ten times or more. The chain couples TRBV2 to TRBJ2-7, with 7 bases lining up with TRBD1. CDR1 is SNHLY and CDR2 is FYNNEI in the germline V gene. The CDR3 consists of 14 residues. The V gene end was trimmed by 5 bases and the J gene end by 1 base; junction bases not matched to a gene: 5. In DNA form, the CDR3 reads TGTGCCAGCAGTAAGGGACAGACTTCCTACGAGCAGTACTTC. Amino acid sequence: CASSKGQTSYEQYF.

The rearrangement joins TRBV11-2 to TRBJ1-1; a possible D gene is TRBD1 (6 bases). The CDR3 consists of 18 residues. V gave up 4 bases and J gave up 0 bases, with 21 bases separating them. Germline loops: CDR1 SGHAT, CDR2 FQNNGV. The CDR3 is CASSSRAQGRQLNTEAFF. CDR3 nucleotide sequence: TGTGCCAGCAGCTCCCGGGCCCAGGGGCGACAATTGAACACTGAAGCTTTCTTT.

This clonotype was seen ten or more times. The CDR3 DNA sequence: TGTGCCAGCAGCTTAGAGTCAGGGTCGGGAAACACCATATATTTT. Translating gives CASSLESGSGNTIYF. This chain connects TRBV7-2 to TRBJ1-3; D possibly corresponds to TRBD1 (5 bases). The germline gives CDR1 SGHTA, CDR2 FQGNSA. This CDR3 has 15 amino acids. V was clipped by 1 base and J by 4 bases, with 11 bases between them.

The chain has TRBV12-3 or TRBV12-4 and TRBJ1-3, with D tentatively TRBD1 (6 bases). Trimming took 3 bases from V and 0 from J, leaving 15 bases between them. The CDR3 length is 17 residues. CDR3 sequence reads: CASSFGQQGFSGNTIYF. The CDR3 DNA reads TGTGCCAGCAGTTTTGGTCAACAGGGTTTCTCTGGAAACACCATATATTTT.

V usage is TRBV12-3 or TRBV12-4 and J usage is TRBJ1-2, with unresolved D. The CDR3 is 15 residues long. V lost 2 bases and J lost 4, with 14 bases in between. CDR3 sequence: CASSLYPADIYGYTF. CDR3 nucleotide sequence: TGTGCCAGCAGTTTATACCCGGCAGACATCTATGGCTACACCTTC.

The chain is built from TRBV20-1 and TRBJ2-7; D is unresolved. Germline V CDR1 and CDR2: DFQATT, SNEGSKA (reference sequence). The CDR3 has 11 residues. Trimming left V 7 bases short and J 4 bases short, with 11 bases between. The CDR3: CSVGSQYEQYF. The CDR3 nucleotides read TGCAGTGTAGGCAGCCAGTACGAGCAGTACTTC.

This clonotype was recorded only once. The V gene is TRBV30, the J gene TRBJ2-2; D gene ambiguous. V dropped 5 bases and J dropped 12 bases, with 19 bases sitting between them. This CDR3 has 13 amino acids. The germline V gene encodes CDR1 GTSNPN and CDR2 SVGIG (reference sequence). The CDR3 is CAWDSSYGTKLFF. The DNA of the CDR3 is TGTGCCTGGGATTCGAGTTACGGCACGAAGCTGTTTTTT.

This clonotype was seen a few times. The J gene is TRBJ2-1, the V gene TRBV9; D could derive from TRBD1 or TRBD2 (5 bases each). The CDR3 runs to 15 residues. V was cut by 7 bases and J by 6 bases, with 20 bases left in between. Germline CDR1 and CDR2: SGDLS and YYNGEE. CDR3 nucleotides: TGTGCCAGCGGTCGGGACCCATCTTCTTTCAATGAGCAGTTCTTC. Encoded protein: CASGRDPSSFNEQFF.

This clonotype was detected many times. The chain carries TRBV7-9 and TRBJ1-2; no clear D. The CDR3 is 11 residues long. Trimming removed 7 bases at V and 8 bases at J, with 11 bases between. CDR1 SEHNR and CDR2 FQNEAQ come from the germline V gene (reference sequence). Here the CDR3 reads CASTDRRGYTF. In nucleotides, the CDR3 is TGTGCCAGCACCGATCGGAGGGGCTACACCTTC.

This clonotype appeared a few times. The CDR3 here is CASSPSPPQTVPNGYTF. As DNA, the CDR3 is TGTGCCAGCTCACCATCGCCTCCACAGACAGTACCAAATGGCTACACCTTC. The gene calls are TRBV18 and TRBJ1-2, with D perhaps matching TRBD1 (5 bases). Trimming cost V 2 bases and J 6 bases, with 22 bases left between them. The CDR3 runs to 17 residues. Germline lookup yields CDR1 KGHSH and CDR2 LQKENI.

The sample holds many counts of this clonotype. The rearrangement joins TRBV4-3 to TRBJ2-1; 8 bases are a match to TRBD2. Germline V gene lookup returns CDR1 LGHNA and CDR2 YSLEER. The CDR3 contains 14 residues. The ends lost 4 bases at V and 7 bases at J; junction bases unmatched: 6. The CDR3 nucleotides are TGCGCCAGCAGCCGCGAGAGCGGGGGAAATGAGCAGTTCTTC. It codes for CASSRESGGNEQFF.

This clonotype occurred a few times. The gene calls are TRBV7-2 and TRBJ1-5; 8 positions agree with TRBD1. This CDR3 has 13 amino acids. V was clipped by 5 bases and J by 6 bases; unmatched bases: 3. Germline lookup yields CDR1 SGHTA and CDR2 FQGNSA. The CDR3 nucleotides are TGTGCCAGCAGCGAGACAGGGGTTCAGCCCCAGCATTTT. Protein product: CASSETGVQPQHF. The complete variable domain, with remaining parts taken from reference TRBV7-2 and TRBJ1-5, reads GAGVSQSPSNKVTEKGKDVELRCDPISGHTALYWYRQSLGQGLEFLIYFQGNSAPDKSGLPSDRFSAERTGGSVSTLTIQRTQQEDSAVYLCASSETGVQPQHFGDGTRLSIL.

Concerning this clonotype itself: Relative to the germline gene, one junction end is altered; a read error may explain this. The J gene is TRBJ1-1, the V gene TRBV28; D is uncertain. From germline, CDR1 is MDHEN and CDR2 SYDVKM. This CDR3 has 12 residues. The CDR3 nucleotides are TGTGCCAACAGTTCCCGAGCACCTGAAGCTTTCTTT. This sequence encodes CANSSRAPEAFF.

The rearrangement links TRBV6-2 or TRBV6-3 to TRBJ2-2, with no clear D. Germline V gene lookup returns CDR1 MNHEY and CDR2 SVGEGT. Trimming left V 2 bases short and J 1 base short, with 5 bases between. The CDR3 is 14 amino acids. CDR3 in amino acids: CASSYGGNTGELFF. CDR3 coding DNA: TGTGCCAGCAGTTACGGCGGGAACACCGGGGAGCTGTTTTTT.

This clonotype was detected a few times. The chain is built from TRBV9 and TRBJ2-4; D remains ambiguous. The CDR3 is 15 amino acids. Germline lookup yields CDR1 SGDLS and CDR2 YYNGEE. CDR3 residues: CVGSRLGVAKNIQYF. CDR3 DNA: TGTGTCGGAAGTAGGCTTGGGGTAGCCAAAAACATTCAGTACTTC. Full variable domain (outside the CDR3, taken from reference TRBV9 and TRBJ2-4): DSGVTQTPKHLITATGQRVTLRCSPRSGDLSVYWYQQSLDQGLQFLIQYYNGEERAKGNILERFSAQQFPDLHSELNLSSLELGDSALYFCVGSRLGVAKNIQYFGAGTRLSVL.

Concerning this clonotype: The missing conserved phenylalanine or tryptophan at the end of this CDR3 makes a read error likely. The chain couples TRBV3-1 to TRBJ2-3, with 7 bases lining up with TRBD2. This CDR3 has 14 amino acids. The V gene end was trimmed by 4 bases and the J gene end by 5 bases; junction bases not matched to a gene: 6. Germline V gene lookup returns CDR1 LGHDT and CDR2 YNNKEL (reference sequence). The CDR3 protein is CASSRGEGIDTQYS. CDR3 DNA sequence: TGTGCCAGCAGCCGGGGGGAGGGGATAGATACGCAGTATTCT.

The V call is TRBV12-3 or TRBV12-4, the J call TRBJ1-5, with D perhaps matching TRBD1 (5 bases). There are 16 residues in the CDR3. Trimming shortened V by 1 base and J by 2 bases, and 12 bases separated the two germline ends. CDR3 sequence: CASSLGGTGGNQPQHF. The DNA of the CDR3 is TGTGCCAGCAGTTTAGGGGGCACCGGGGGCAATCAGCCCCAGCATTTT.

This clonotype was observed a handful of times. The chain recombines TRBV7-6 with TRBJ1-4, with a weak D call TRBD1 (5 bases). Germline-derived CDR1 and CDR2 are SGHVS and FNYEAQ. The CDR3 runs 15 residues. The V end was cut by 4 bases, the J end by 4 bases, with 13 bases between. The CDR3 DNA reads TGTGCCAGCAGCTCCACGGGACTGATTAATGAAAAACTGTTTTTT. Translation gives CASSSTGLINEKLFF.

This clonotype was counted only a few times. The rearrangement uses TRBV7-2 and TRBJ2-1; 15 bases map to TRBD2. Per germline, CDR1 SGHTA and CDR2 FQGNSA. The V gene end was trimmed by 5 bases and the J gene end by 4 bases; junction bases not matched to a gene: 3. The CDR3 has 16 amino acids. CDR3 loop: CASSRTSGGVYNEQFF. Here the CDR3 DNA reads TGTGCCAGCAGCCGGACTAGCGGGGGGGTTTACAATGAGCAGTTCTTC. Complete variable domain (other parts from reference TRBV7-2 and TRBJ2-1): GAGVSQSPSNKVTEKGKDVELRCDPISGHTALYWYRQSLGQGLEFLIYFQGNSAPDKSGLPSDRFSAERTGGSVSTLTIQRTQQEDSAVYLCASSRTSGGVYNEQFFGPGTRLTVL.